This TCR beta chain appears in the sequencing data of a study of cytomegalovirus exposure and HLA in healthy donors. The approximately 120-subject validation cohort, separate from the roughly 700-subject first cohort, included the donors. TCRdb's table, derived via immunoSEQ multiplex PCR, lists solely in-frame clones and lacks some. This sample has 100,000 to 150,000 clones, with around nine tenths found just once. The study, taken as a whole, reports: Researchers catalogued under 200 TCR beta chains as cytomegalovirus-associated. The dataset shows that most TCR sequences were rare, while some public TCRs occurred in many donors.

Comments on this clone: Its antigen is not identified.

The CDR3 runs 16 residues. V was clipped by 3 bases and J by 0 bases, with 15 bases between them. Germline V gene data show CDR1 as SGHVS and CDR2 as FNYEAQ. The sample consisted of PBMCs. The genes are TRBV7-6 and TRBJ2-7; maybe TRBD2 (5 bases). This TCR was sampled from a man aged 30-40 years in good health and CMV-seronegative. CDR3 bases: TGTGCCAGCAGCTTGGAGCTTAGCGCAAACTCCTACGAGCAGTACTTC. Translated: CASSLELSANSYEQYF.